A selection of T cell receptor beta chains follows, all from one sample in a study of blood T cell repertoires in COVID-19. Generated by immunoSEQ multiplex PCR, the TCRdb table keeps only in-frame clones and is missing some. The sample lists some 110,000 clones, approximately 78% occurring once. Sequenced material: peripheral blood. The receptors come from a man between 70 and 80 years old with acute or convalescent COVID-19. CDR3s include the opening cysteine and the closing phenylalanine or tryptophan. A D gene is named only where the DNA matches it firmly. Expanded clones get a size class; other rows say once, few or many, or leave the size out.

once,TRBV30,TRBJ2-7,TRBD2,TGTGCCTGGAGTGGTTTGGGCGGGAGGGCAATCTACGAGCAGTACTTC,CAWSGLGGRAIYEQYF
.,TRBV28,TRBJ1-2,.,TGTGCCAGCCTAGGAAGAGGCTATGGCTACACCTTC,CASLGRGYGYTF
.,TRBV3-1/TRBV3-2,TRBJ1-1,.,TGTGCCAGCAGCCCCCGGGGAGGGATCCGTTCTGAAGCTTTCTTT,CASSPRGGIRSEAFF
.,TRBV3-1/TRBV3-2,TRBJ2-1,TRBD2,TGTGCCAGCAGCCCCCTTAGCGGGAGGTATGATGAGCAGTTCTTC,CASSPLSGRYDEQFF
.,TRBV21-1,TRBJ2-7,.,TGTGCCAGCAGCAAAAAAGGGGTTAGGTCACGAACTATTTACGAGCAGTACTTC,CASSKKGVRSRTIYEQYF
.,TRBV7-9,TRBJ1-2,TRBD1,TGTGCCAGCAGCCCCGACAGGGGAAGATACTATGGCTACACCTTC,CASSPDRGRYYGYTF
few,TRBV9,TRBJ1-1,TRBD1,TGTGCCAGCAGCGGGGGACAGGGAGACACTGAAGCTTTCTTT,CASSGGQGDTEAFF
.,TRBV5-1,TRBJ2-7,.,TGCGCCAGCAGCTTTACAGGGTACGAGCAGTACTTC,CASSFTGYEQYF
.,TRBV7-9,TRBJ2-7,.,TGTGCCAGCAGCGAAGCCAGGGGCAACGAGCAGTACTTC,CASSEARGNEQYF
.,TRBV7-9,TRBJ1-3,.,TGTGCCAGCAGCAATGCTGGGGCAGTTAACACCATATATTTT,CASSNAGAVNTIYF
.,TRBV6-4,TRBJ1-1,.,TGTGCCAGCAGTGTCGACAGATTGAACACTGAAGCTTTCTTT,CASSVDRLNTEAFF
.,TRBV6-5,TRBJ1-1,.,TGTGCCAGCAGTCGGGGGGGGATTCCCACTGAAGCTTTCTTT,CASSRGGIPTEAFF
few,TRBV11-2,TRBJ2-7,.,TGTGCCAGCATAGACAGGACATCCTACGAGCAGTACTTC,CASIDRTSYEQYF
once,TRBV28,TRBJ1-1,TRBD1,TGTGCCAGCAGAACAGGGGGCGCGAATCCGGGAACTGAAGCTTTCTTT,CASRTGGANPGTEAFF
few,TRBV5-1,TRBJ1-1,.,TGCGCCAGCAGCTTGGGACGGGTGAACACTGAAGCTTTCTTT,CASSLGRVNTEAFF
.,TRBV5-1,TRBJ1-4,.,TGCGCCAGCAGCAAAGAGAGGGCTGAAAAACTGTTTTTT,CASSKERAEKLFF
.,TRBV2,TRBJ2-7,.,TGTGCCAGCAATGGGGCGAAAGGGATGGCCTACGAGCAGTACTTC,CASNGAKGMAYEQYF
.,TRBV6-5,TRBJ2-1,.,TGTGCCAGCAACAGTTTTCACAATGAGCAGTTCTTC,CASNSFHNEQFF
.,TRBV6-5,TRBJ2-7,TRBD1,TGTGCCAGCAGCCCCCGGTCGGGACAGATCTACGAGCAGTACTTC,CASSPRSGQIYEQYF
.,TRBV7-8,TRBJ2-1,.,TGTGCCAGCAGCTTAGGCCCTCCTAGCGTAGGACACAATGAGCAGTTCTTC,CASSLGPPSVGHNEQFF
.,TRBV28,TRBJ1-2,.,TGTGCCAGCAGTTTATTAAGGGGGAGACAGATATATGGCTACACCTTC,CASSLLRGRQIYGYTF
.,TRBV28,TRBJ1-1,.,TGTGCCAGCAGTTTAGGGGGGGTCATGAACACTGAAGCTTTCTTT,CASSLGGVMNTEAFF
.,TRBV6-4,TRBJ2-1,.,TGTGCCCCAGGGGGGAATGAGCAGTTCTTC,CAPGGNEQFF
.,TRBV10-3,TRBJ1-6,.,TGTGCCATCAGTGAGTCAGACAGGTCGACCTATAATTCACCCCTCCACTTT,CAISESDRSTYNSPLHF
.,TRBV5-4,TRBJ1-6,.,TGTGCCAGCAGCTTGGGAGTTGGGGGCAGGGATTCACCCCTCCACTTT,CASSLGVGGRDSPLHF
.,TRBV12-3/TRBV12-4,TRBJ2-7,.,TGTGCCAGCAGTCGGCCACAGCGGGACGAGCAGTACTTC,CASSRPQRDEQYF
.,TRBV6-5,TRBJ1-4,TRBD1,TGTGCCAGCAGCTCGGAGGGGGCTCGGCTGTTTTTT,CASSSEGARLFF
.,TRBV5-6,TRBJ2-7,TRBD2,TGTGCCAGCTCTCCTCCGGGGACTAGTGCTTACGAGCAGTACTTC,CASSPPGTSAYEQYF
.,TRBV6-5,TRBJ2-7,.,TGTGCCACCGATCTCGGGGGAACCTACGAGCAGTACTTC,CATDLGGTYEQYF
.,TRBV5-1,TRBJ2-7,.,TGCGCCAGCAGCATACGACAGACGCACTACGAGCAGTACTTC,CASSIRQTHYEQYF
.,TRBV28,TRBJ1-5,.,TGTGCCAGCACCGTGGCCGTAAATCAGCCCCAGCATTTT,CASTVAVNQPQHF
.,TRBV28,TRBJ1-1,.,TGTGCCAGCAGTTTCCGGGGAATTCTCACTGAAGCTTTCTTT,CASSFRGILTEAFF
.,TRBV19,TRBJ1-5,.,TGTGCCAGTAGTTCTACGGGTTATAGCAATCAGCCCCAGCATTTT,CASSSTGYSNQPQHF
.,TRBV27,TRBJ2-7,TRBD1,TGTGCCAGCAGAAAAGGGGGACAGGTTCTCTCCTACGAGCAGTACTTC,CASRKGGQVLSYEQYF
.,TRBV7-9,TRBJ1-2,TRBD1,TGTGCCAGCAGCACGTCCGGGACAGGGGGTTATGGCTACACCTTC,CASSTSGTGGYGYTF
.,TRBV7-9,TRBJ2-4,TRBD1,TGTGCCAGCAGCTTAAGTACAGGGGGCCTCTATGCCAGCATTCAGTACTTC,CASSLSTGGLYASIQYF
once,TRBV5-1,TRBJ2-5,.,TGCGCCAGCAGCTTGGATCTCCTAGCGACGTACCAAGAGACCCAGTACTTC,CASSLDLLATYQETQYF
few,TRBV19,TRBJ2-6,.,TGTGCCAGTAGTATTACAGGGGCCAACGTCCTGACTTTC,CASSITGANVLTF
.,TRBV9,TRBJ2-2,TRBD1,TGTGCCAGCAGCGCGGGACAGCTGAACACCGGGGAGCTGTTTTTT,CASSAGQLNTGELFF
.,TRBV5-4,TRBJ2-2,.,TGTGCCAGCAGCTTCGACCCCGGGAAGAACACCGGGGAGCTGTTTTTT,CASSFDPGKNTGELFF
once,TRBV14,TRBJ2-2,TRBD1,TGTGCCAGCAGCCAAGGACAGGGAAAAGTGACCGGGGAGCTGTTTTTT,CASSQGQGKVTGELFF